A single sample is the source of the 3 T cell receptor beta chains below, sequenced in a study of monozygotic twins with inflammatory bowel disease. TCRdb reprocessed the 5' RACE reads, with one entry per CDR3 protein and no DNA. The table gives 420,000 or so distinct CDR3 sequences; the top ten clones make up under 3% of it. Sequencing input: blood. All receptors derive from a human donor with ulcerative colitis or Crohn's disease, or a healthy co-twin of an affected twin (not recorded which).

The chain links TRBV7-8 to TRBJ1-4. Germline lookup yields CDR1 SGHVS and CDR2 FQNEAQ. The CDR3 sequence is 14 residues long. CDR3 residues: CASSGTALNEKLFF.

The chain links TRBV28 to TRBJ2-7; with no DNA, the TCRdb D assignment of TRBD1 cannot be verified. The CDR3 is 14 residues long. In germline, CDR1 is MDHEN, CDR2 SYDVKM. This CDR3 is CASSLQTGSYEQYF.

CDR3 loop: CASKATGELFF. The chain links TRBV28 to TRBJ2-2. Germline V CDR1 and CDR2: MDHEN, SYDVKM. The CDR3 runs to 11 residues.